This record concerns one TCR beta chain sequence. Individual cDNA molecules received unique molecular identifiers in the library. TCRdb re-called the 5' RACE reads through MiXCR, storing one row per CDR3 protein. The sample lists about 81,000 distinct CDR3 sequences, approximately 16% occurring once. Sequencing started from total RNA isolated from unfractionated whole blood. This specimen belongs to a study of human T cells and chemical hapten exposure. CDR1 is MDHEN, CDR2 SYDVKM, per germline. The V and J ends lost 5 bases and 8 bases, in that order; junction bases with no gene match: 7. The CDR3 consists of 14 residues.

This chain links TRBV28 with TRBJ2-1; the match to TRBD2 covers 9 bases. The TCR originated in a female donor in good health. This CDR3 is CASSRAGGGHEQFF. CDR3 nucleotides: TGTGCCAGCAGTCGAGCGGGAGGAGGCCATGAGCAGTTCTTC.